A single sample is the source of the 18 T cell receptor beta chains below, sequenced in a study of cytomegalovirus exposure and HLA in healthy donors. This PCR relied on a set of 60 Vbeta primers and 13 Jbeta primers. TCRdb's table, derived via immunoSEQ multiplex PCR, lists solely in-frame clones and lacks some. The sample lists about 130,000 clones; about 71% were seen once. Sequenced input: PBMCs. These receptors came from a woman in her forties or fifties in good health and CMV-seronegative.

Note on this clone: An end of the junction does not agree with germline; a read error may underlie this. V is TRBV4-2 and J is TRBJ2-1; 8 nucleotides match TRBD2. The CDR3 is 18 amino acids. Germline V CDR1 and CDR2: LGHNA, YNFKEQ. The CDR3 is CASSQVSLRGLDGDEQLF. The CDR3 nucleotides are TGTGCCAGCAGCCAAGTTAGTCTGAGGGGACTAGACGGCGACGAGCAGCTCTTC.

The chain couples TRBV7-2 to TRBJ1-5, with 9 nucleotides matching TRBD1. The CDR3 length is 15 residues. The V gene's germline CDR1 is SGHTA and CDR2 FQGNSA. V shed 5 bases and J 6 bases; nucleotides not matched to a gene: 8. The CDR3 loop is CASSVTGGAGQPQHF. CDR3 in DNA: TGTGCCAGCAGCGTCACAGGGGGCGCGGGTCAGCCCCAGCATTTT.

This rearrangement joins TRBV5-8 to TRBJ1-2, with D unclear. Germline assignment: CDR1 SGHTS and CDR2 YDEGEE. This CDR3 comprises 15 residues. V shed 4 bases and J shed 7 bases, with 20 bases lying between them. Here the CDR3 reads CASSSRQIVHSGYTF. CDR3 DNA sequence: TGTGCCAGCAGCAGCCGACAAATAGTCCACTCTGGCTACACCTTC.

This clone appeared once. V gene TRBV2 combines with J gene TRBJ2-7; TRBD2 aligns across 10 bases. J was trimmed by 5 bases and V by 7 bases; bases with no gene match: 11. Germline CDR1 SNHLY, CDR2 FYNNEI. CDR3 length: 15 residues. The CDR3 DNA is TGTGCCAGCACCTATGAGCGGGAGGGATTCAACGAGCAGTACTTC. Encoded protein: CASTYEREGFNEQYF.

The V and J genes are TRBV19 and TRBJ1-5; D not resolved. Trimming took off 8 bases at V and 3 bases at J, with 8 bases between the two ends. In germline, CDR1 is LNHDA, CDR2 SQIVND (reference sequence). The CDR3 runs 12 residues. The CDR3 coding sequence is TGTGCCAGTGCCGAACTCAATCAGCCCCAGCATTTT. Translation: CASAELNQPQHF.

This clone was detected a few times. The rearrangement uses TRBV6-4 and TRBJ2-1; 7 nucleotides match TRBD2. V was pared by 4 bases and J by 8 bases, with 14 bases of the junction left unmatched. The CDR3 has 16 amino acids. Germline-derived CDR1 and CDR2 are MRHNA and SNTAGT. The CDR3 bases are TGTGCCAGCAGTGTTAATGGCGGGAGATCAGGAGATGAGCAGTTCTTC. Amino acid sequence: CASSVNGGRSGDEQFF.

CDR3 in DNA: TGTGCCAGCAGCTTAGACGGACAGGACACAGATACGCAGTATTTT. Translating it yields CASSLDGQDTDTQYF. The gene calls are TRBV11-3 and TRBJ2-3; 7 nucleotides agree with TRBD1. This CDR3 is 15 amino acids long. CDR1 is SGHNT and CDR2 is YENEEA in the germline V gene. J lost 2 bases, V lost 0 bases, and 2 bases had no gene match.

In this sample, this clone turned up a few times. The CDR3 spells CASSRGEMNTEAFF. The CDR3 region has the DNA TGTGCCAGTAGTAGGGGGGAGATGAACACTGAAGCTTTCTTT. This rearrangement joins TRBV19 to TRBJ1-1; the D gene is possibly TRBD1 (5 bases). V lost 4 bases and J 0 bases, leaving 9 bases between the germline ends. The CDR3 has 14 residues. Looked up from germline, CDR1 is LNHDA and CDR2 is SQIVND (reference sequence).

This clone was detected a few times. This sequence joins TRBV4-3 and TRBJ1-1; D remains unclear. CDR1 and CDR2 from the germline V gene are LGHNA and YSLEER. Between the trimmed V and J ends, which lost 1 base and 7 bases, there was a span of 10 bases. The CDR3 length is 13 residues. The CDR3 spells CASSQGGYDEAFF. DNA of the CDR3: TGCGCCAGCAGCCAAGGAGGGTACGATGAAGCTTTCTTT.

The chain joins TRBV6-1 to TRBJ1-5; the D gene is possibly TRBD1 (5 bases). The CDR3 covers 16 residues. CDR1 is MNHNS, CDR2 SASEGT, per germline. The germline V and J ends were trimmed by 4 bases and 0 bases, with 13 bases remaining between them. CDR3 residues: CASSGGGTYSNQPQHF. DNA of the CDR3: TGTGCCAGCAGTGGTGGGGGGACTTATAGCAATCAGCCCCAGCATTTT.

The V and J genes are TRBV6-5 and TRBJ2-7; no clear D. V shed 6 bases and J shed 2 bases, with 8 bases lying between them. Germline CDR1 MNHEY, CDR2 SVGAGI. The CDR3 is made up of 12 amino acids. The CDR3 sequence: CASSRNTYEQYF. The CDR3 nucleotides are TGTGCCAGCAGCCGTAACACCTACGAGCAGTACTTC.

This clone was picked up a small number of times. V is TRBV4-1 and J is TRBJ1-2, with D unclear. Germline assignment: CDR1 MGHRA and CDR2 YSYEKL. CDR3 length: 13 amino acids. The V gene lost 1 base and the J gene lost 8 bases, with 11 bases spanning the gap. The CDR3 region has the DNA TGCGCCAGCAGCCAAGTACCCGTCAGGGGCTACACCTTC. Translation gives CASSQVPVRGYTF.

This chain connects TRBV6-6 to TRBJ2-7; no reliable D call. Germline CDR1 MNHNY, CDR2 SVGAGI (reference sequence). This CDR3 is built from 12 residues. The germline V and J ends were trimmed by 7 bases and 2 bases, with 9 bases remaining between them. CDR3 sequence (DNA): TGTGCCAGCAATGCGGCCCCCTACGAGCAGTACTTC. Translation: CASNAAPYEQYF.

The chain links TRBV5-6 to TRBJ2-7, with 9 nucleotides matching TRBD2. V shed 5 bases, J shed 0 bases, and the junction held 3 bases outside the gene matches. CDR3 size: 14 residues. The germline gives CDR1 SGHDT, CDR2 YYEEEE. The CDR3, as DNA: TGTGCCAGCAGTCTAGCGGGGAACTCCTACGAGCAGTACTTC. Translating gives CASSLAGNSYEQYF.

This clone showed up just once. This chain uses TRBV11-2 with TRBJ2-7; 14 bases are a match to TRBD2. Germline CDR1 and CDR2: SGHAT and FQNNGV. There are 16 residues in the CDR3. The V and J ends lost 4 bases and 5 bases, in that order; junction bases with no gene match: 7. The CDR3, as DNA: TGTGCCAGCAGCTGGACGACTAGCGGGAGGGCCCACGAGCAGTACTTC. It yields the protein CASSWTTSGRAHEQYF.

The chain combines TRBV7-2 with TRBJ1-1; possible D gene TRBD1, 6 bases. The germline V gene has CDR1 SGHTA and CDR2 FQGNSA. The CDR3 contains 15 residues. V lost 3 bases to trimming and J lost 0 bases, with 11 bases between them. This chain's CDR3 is CASSLSGGVNTEAFF. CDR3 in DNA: TGTGCCAGCAGCTTGTCTGGGGGCGTGAACACTGAAGCTTTCTTT.

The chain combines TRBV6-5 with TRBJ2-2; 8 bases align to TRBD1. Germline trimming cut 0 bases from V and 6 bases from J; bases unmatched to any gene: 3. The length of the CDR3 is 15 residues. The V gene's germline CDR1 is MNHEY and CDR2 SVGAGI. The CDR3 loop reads CASSYSAGGPGELFF. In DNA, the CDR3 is TGTGCCAGCAGTTACTCGGCAGGGGGCCCCGGGGAGCTGTTTTTT.

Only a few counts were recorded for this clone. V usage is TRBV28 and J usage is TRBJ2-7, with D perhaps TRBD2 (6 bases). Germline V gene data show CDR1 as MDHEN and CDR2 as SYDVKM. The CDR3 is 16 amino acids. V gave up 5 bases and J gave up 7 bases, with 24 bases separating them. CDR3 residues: CASSKGLLPVSREQYF. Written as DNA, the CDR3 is TGTGCCAGCAGTAAGGGACTTCTTCCCGTCTCTAGGGAGCAGTACTTC.